This T cell receptor (beta chain) was profiled in a study of T cell changes during pregnancy in multiple sclerosis. Sequencing was performed with immunoSEQ multiplex PCR; in TCRdb, only in-frame clones are kept and a portion is missing. The data hold just over 30,000 clones, with 89% observed a single time. The CDR3 loop spans 12 amino acids. Unmatched junction bases numbered 6, after V lost 8 bases and J lost 8 bases. The germline V gene has CDR1 MNHEY and CDR2 SMNVEV (reference sequence). This specimen was CD8+ T cells from peripheral blood mononuclear cells, taken in the second trimester of pregnancy. The genes are TRBV27 and TRBJ2-1, with 7 positions matching TRBD2. The clonotype comes from a female donor with multiple sclerosis, enrolled in a pregnancy study. The CDR3 here is CASGAGVYEQFF. CDR3 nucleotide sequence: TGTGCCAGCGGTGCGGGGGTCTATGAGCAGTTCTTC.